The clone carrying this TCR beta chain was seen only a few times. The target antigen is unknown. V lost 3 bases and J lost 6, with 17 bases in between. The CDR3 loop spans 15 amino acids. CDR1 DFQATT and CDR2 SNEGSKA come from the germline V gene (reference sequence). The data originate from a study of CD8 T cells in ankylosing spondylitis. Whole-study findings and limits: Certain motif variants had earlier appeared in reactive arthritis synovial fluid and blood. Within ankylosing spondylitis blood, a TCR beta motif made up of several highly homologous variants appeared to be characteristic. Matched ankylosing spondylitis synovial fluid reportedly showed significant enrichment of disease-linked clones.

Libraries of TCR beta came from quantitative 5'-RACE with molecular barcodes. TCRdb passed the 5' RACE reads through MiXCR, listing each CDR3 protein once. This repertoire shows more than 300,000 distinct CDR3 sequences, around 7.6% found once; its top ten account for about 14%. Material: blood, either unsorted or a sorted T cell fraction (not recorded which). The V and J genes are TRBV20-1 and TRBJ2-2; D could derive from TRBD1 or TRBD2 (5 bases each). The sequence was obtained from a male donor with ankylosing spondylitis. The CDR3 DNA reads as TGCAGTGCTAGTACCGGGACCCTCTCAGCCGGGGAGCTGTTTTTT. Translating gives CSASTGTLSAGELFF.